Sequencing of this T cell receptor beta chain was carried out in a study of response to subunit inactivated influenza vaccine. The V gene's germline CDR1 is MGHDK and CDR2 SYGVNS. The CDR3 covers 10 residues. Trimming cost V 9 bases and J 6 bases, with 5 bases left between them. TCRdb reprocessed the RT-PCR reads with MiXCR, giving one entry per CDR3 protein. This table has more than 550,000 distinct CDR3 sequences, 10% to 15% appearing once. Study results and caveats: Each seasonal influenza vaccination recruits few new T cells, the authors suggested.

This clonotype was detected only a few times. Its antigen is unidentified. The J gene is TRBJ2-2, the V gene TRBV25-1; D remains unclear. The sample consisted of PBMCs from blood, taken on the day of vaccination. This TCR was sampled from a man aged 45-65 years who received an inactivated influenza vaccine. The CDR3 DNA reads as TGTGCCAGGACCGCCGGGGAGCTGTTTTTT. It yields the protein CARTAGELFF.